The clone carrying this T cell receptor (beta chain) occurred once. This sample stems from a study of blood T cell repertoires in COVID-19. Study-wide background: Italy, Spain and the United States were the sources of the convalescent and acute COVID-19 samples. T cells, B-cell-depleted T cells, or PBMCs supplied cDNA or gDNA.

The CDR3 has 15 amino acids. From germline, CDR1 is SEHNR and CDR2 FQNEAQ (reference sequence). With V trimmed by 1 base and J by 4 bases, 5 bases remained unmatched. TCRdb keeps only in-frame clones here, not all; method: immunoSEQ multiplex PCR. The sample contains about 120,000 clones, roughly 80% of which appear only once. The receptor's source is a man aged 50-59 years with acute or convalescent COVID-19. Material for sequencing was peripheral blood. The chain uses TRBV7-9 and TRBJ2-3; 7 bases agree with TRBD1. CDR3 in DNA: TGTGCCAGCAGCTTAGGAGACAGGGATTCAGATACGCAGTATTTT. It yields the protein CASSLGDRDSDTQYF.